The 15 T cell receptor beta chains below all came from one sample that was sequenced in a study of persistence of HIV-infected CD4 T cells (dated by TCRdb to 2018 to 2020). The immunoSEQ hsTCRB assay version 4, run in survey mode, was used to sequence TCRbeta repertoires from genomic DNA. TCRdb holds this immuneACCESS table with in-frame rearrangements only. Some clones are missing; in checked studies, unresolved V genes explain under half, and the rest has no known cause. Counted in this sample were 20,000 to 25,000 clones; 74% of them appeared once. The ten largest clonotypes hold around 1.8% of the sample. The treatment or condition label corresponds to: suppressive antiretroviral therapy. A pool of overlapping 15-mer peptides from HIV-1 Gag, at about 0.92 ug per peptide per mL, was used to stimulate the cells. CD4+ T cells that responded were sorted based on upregulation of both CD40 ligand and CD69.

For these TCRs, the target antigens are not known. The material sequenced was CD4+ T cells sorted from PBMCs after roughly 18-hour stimulation, taken from a patient who received antiretroviral therapy. This sample's cell subset or site label indicates: CD40L+CD69+ CD4 T cells responding to HIV-1 Gag peptides. All receptors derive from an adult man with HIV who was CMV-seropositive.

This clone was found a few times. Written as DNA, the CDR3 is TGTGCCAGCAGGCCGGGACAGGCTCCCTACGAGCAGTACTTC. It is translated as CASRPGQAPYEQYF. V and J are TRBV27 and TRBJ2-7; 8 bases map to TRBD1. V lost 6 bases, J lost 2 bases, and 6 bases stayed unmatched. The CDR3 is 14 amino acids. Germline V gene sequence: CDR1 MNHEY, CDR2 SMNVEV (reference sequence).

This clone showed up just a few times. V usage is TRBV29-1 and J usage is TRBJ2-2; D is uncertain. The ends were cut back, 4 bases at V and 1 base at J, with 4 bases in the middle. The CDR3 is made up of 12 amino acids. Germline V lookup: CDR1 SQVTM, CDR2 ANQGSEA. CDR3 nucleotides: TGCAGCGTTGGGGGGAACACCGGGGAGCTGTTTTTT. It translates to CSVGGNTGELFF.

The gene calls are TRBV6-6 and TRBJ2-2; TRBD1 or TRBD2 may be the D gene (5 bases each). V shed 7 bases and J shed 2 bases, with 11 bases lying between them. The CDR3 is 14 amino acids. Germline V gene lookup returns CDR1 MNHNY and CDR2 SVGAGI (reference sequence). CDR3 nucleotide sequence: TGTGCCAGCAAAGAGGGGTCAAACACCGGGGAGCTGTTTTTT. Protein sequence: CASKEGSNTGELFF.

The V and J genes are TRBV29-1 and TRBJ2-3, with 7 bases matching TRBD1. Trimming cost V 7 bases and J 3 bases; bases outside gene matches: 7. Germline-derived CDR1 and CDR2 are SQVTM and ANQGSEA. This CDR3 has 13 residues. The DNA of the CDR3 is TGCAGCGGGGGACAGTCGGGGACAGATACGCAGTATTTT. It encodes CSGGQSGTDTQYF.

This chain uses TRBV3-1 (or the pseudogene TRBV3-2) with TRBJ1-2; tentatively, D is TRBD1 (5 bases). Germline V gives CDR1 LGHDT, CDR2 YNNKEL (reference sequence). The CDR3 is made up of 14 amino acids. V shed 0 bases and J shed 8 bases, with 13 bases lying between them. CDR3 amino acids: CASSQDQGARGYTF. In DNA, the CDR3 is TGTGCCAGCAGCCAAGATCAGGGCGCGCGGGGCTACACCTTC.

V is TRBV28 and J is TRBJ1-5; 9 bases match TRBD1. With V trimmed by 9 bases and J by 2 bases, 8 bases remained unmatched. This CDR3 comprises 15 residues. Germline V lookup: CDR1 MDHEN, CDR2 SYDVKM. CDR3: CASILRTGGNQPQHF. CDR3 DNA sequence: TGTGCCAGTATACTCCGGACAGGGGGCAATCAGCCCCAGCATTTT.

This chain links TRBV6-2 or TRBV6-3 with TRBJ2-5; 7 nucleotides agree with TRBD2. Germline CDR1 reads MNHEY; CDR2 reads SVGEGT. V shed 6 bases, J shed 5 bases, and the junction held 3 bases outside the gene matches. The CDR3 length is 12 residues. The CDR3 nucleotides read TGTGCCAGCAGCCGACTAGCCGAGACCCAGTACTTC. Its protein is CASSRLAETQYF.

This clone showed up just once. This chain uses TRBV7-3 with TRBJ2-2; D unclear. CDR3 length: 14 amino acids. The germline V and J ends were trimmed by 5 bases and 4 bases, with 11 bases remaining between them. Germline values: CDR1 SGHTA, CDR2 FQGTGA. The CDR3 region has the DNA TGTGCCAGCAGCAGTTACAAACTCACCGGGGAGCTGTTTTTT. Its translation is CASSSYKLTGELFF.

This clone was detected only a few times. The chain uses TRBV6-5 and TRBJ1-5; D is uncertain. The germline CDR1 and CDR2 sequences are MNHEY and SVGAGI. The CDR3 has 12 residues. V lost 6 bases to trimming and J lost 11 bases, with 14 bases between them. CDR3 residues: CASRGGEWAQHF. The CDR3 region has the DNA TGTGCCAGCAGGGGTGGTGAATGGGCCCAGCATTTT.

V is TRBV28 and J is TRBJ2-7; 9 bases fit TRBD1. The trim removed 6 bases at V and 2 bases at J, leaving 8 bases unmatched. The CDR3 is 15 amino acids. CDR1 and CDR2 (germline): MDHEN, SYDVKM. CDR3 amino acids: CASSSAGTGPYEQYF. The CDR3 nucleotides are TGTGCCAGCAGCTCCGCCGGGACAGGGCCCTACGAGCAGTACTTC.

The chain employs TRBV5-8 and TRBJ1-2; the D gene is possibly TRBD1 (5 bases). V was pared by 0 bases and J by 6 bases, with 9 bases between. This CDR3 spans 13 amino acids. CDR1 is SGHTS, CDR2 YDEGEE, per germline. CDR3 loop: CASSLGGTHGYTF. As DNA, the CDR3 is TGTGCCAGCAGCTTGGGGGGGACCCATGGCTACACCTTC.

This chain's CDR3 is CASRTGAGNEQFF. The CDR3 DNA follows: TGTGCCAGTCGTACGGGGGCGGGGAATGAGCAGTTCTTC. This rearrangement joins TRBV27 to TRBJ2-1; D may correspond to TRBD1 or TRBD2 (6 bases each). V was cut by 9 bases and J by 7 bases, with 16 bases left in between. CDR1 is MNHEY, CDR2 SMNVEV, per germline (reference sequence). The CDR3 is 13 amino acids.

The chain combines TRBV18 with TRBJ1-1; D is ambiguous. The CDR3 runs 15 residues. V was pared by 4 bases and J by 0 bases, with 12 bases between. CDR1 is KGHSH, CDR2 LQKENI, per germline. This CDR3 reads CASSLALGMNTEAFF. CDR3 DNA sequence: TGTGCCAGCTCACTCGCCTTGGGTATGAACACTGAAGCTTTCTTT.

The CDR3 region is CASSQGQGAVNTEAFF. CDR3 in DNA: TGCGCCAGCAGCCAAGGACAGGGGGCGGTGAACACTGAAGCTTTCTTT. V is TRBV4-1 and J is TRBJ1-1, with 10 bases matching TRBD1. This CDR3 contains 16 residues. Germline V gives CDR1 MGHRA, CDR2 YSYEKL. The J segment lost 0 bases and the V segment lost 1 base, leaving 2 bases of the junction unmatched.

This clone has only one observation. The rearrangement joins TRBV10-3 to TRBJ2-6; TRBD1 agrees at 7 bases. The CDR3 extends over 18 amino acids. V shed 3 bases and J 1 base; nucleotides not matched to a gene: 9. Germline CDR1 ENHRY, CDR2 SYGVKD. DNA of the CDR3: TGTGCCATCAGTGATCCGGGACAGAAAGGATCTGGGGCCAACGTCCTGACTTTC. Translated, it gives CAISDPGQKGSGANVLTF.